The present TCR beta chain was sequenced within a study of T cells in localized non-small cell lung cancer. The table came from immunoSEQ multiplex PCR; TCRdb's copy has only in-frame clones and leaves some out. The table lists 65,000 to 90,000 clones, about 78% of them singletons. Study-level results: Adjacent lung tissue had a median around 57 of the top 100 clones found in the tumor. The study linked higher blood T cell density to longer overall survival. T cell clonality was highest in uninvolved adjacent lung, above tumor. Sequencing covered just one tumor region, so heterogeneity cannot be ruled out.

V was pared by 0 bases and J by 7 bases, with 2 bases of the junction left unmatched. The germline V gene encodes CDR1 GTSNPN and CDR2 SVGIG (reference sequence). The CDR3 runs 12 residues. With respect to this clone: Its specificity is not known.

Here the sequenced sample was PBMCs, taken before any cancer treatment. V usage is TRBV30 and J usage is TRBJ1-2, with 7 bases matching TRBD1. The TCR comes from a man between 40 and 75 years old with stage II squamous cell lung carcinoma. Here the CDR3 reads CAWSVGGPGYTF. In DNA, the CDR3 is TGTGCCTGGAGTGTAGGGGGCCCTGGCTACACCTTC.